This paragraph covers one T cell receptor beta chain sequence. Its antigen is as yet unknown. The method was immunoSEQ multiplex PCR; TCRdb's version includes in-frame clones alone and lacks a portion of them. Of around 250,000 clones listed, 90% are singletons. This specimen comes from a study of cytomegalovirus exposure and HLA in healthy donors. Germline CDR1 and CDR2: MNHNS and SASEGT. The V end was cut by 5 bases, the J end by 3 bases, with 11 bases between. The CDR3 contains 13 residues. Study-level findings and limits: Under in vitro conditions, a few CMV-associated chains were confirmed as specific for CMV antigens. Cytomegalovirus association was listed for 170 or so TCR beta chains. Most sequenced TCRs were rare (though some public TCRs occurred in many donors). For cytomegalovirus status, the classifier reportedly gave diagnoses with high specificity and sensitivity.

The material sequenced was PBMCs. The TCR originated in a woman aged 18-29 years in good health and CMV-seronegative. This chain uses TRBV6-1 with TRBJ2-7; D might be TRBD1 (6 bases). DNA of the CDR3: TGTGCCAGCAGTTCCGACAGGTTCTACGAGCAGTACTTC. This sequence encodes CASSSDRFYEQYF.